This TCR beta chain was found in a study of T cell responses to AZD1222 COVID-19 vaccine. The CDR3 consists of 12 residues. Trimming removed 5 bases at V and 7 bases at J, with 8 bases between. CDR1 is SEHNR, CDR2 FQNEAQ, per germline (reference sequence). A note on this clone: The antigen is unknown.

Study results and caveats: Donors, mostly white British, included more females; clonal diversity was possibly underestimated. The CD4 TCRs associated with vaccination extended across spike and predominated at 160-218 and 743-854. Spike-specific TCR breadth rose after two AZD1222 doses, and depth rose as well.

This table comes from immunoSEQ multiplex PCR, and its TCRdb copy is limited to in-frame clones, with some not included. The sample lists 95,000 to 150,000 clones; 65% to 90% were seen once. The receptor comes from an adult who received the AZD1222 COVID-19 vaccine. The rearrangement joins TRBV7-9 to TRBJ1-4; no firm D call. Source: peripheral blood, taken 28 days after the second AZD1222 dose. CDR3 sequence: CASSPGVEKLFF. The CDR3 bases are TGTGCCAGCAGCCCAGGTGTTGAAAAACTGTTTTTT.